This TCR beta chain is drawn from a study of technical replicates of blood from four donors (dated by TCRdb to between 2016 and 2019). The library was prepared using the immunoSEQ multiplex PCR assay. TCRdb took this table from immuneACCESS and kept in-frame rearrangements with V and J called. Such tables lack part of the clones; where checked against another copy, unresolved V genes explain under half of the gap, and the rest is unexplained. This sample is represented by about 75,000 clones; 97% of them were singletons. The ten largest clonotypes hold under 0.3% of the sample. Points on this clone: Its target antigen remains unknown. There are no base qualities to consult, and no much larger clone falls within one base.

The CDR3, cysteine through phenylalanine, is 13 amino acids long. Only CDR3 DNA is held: 39 bases, read in frame from base 1. Looking up the germline V gene yields CDR1 SGDLS and CDR2 YYNGEE. V sheds 2 bases and J sheds 8 bases, leaving 13 bases between their ends. This receptor chain uses TRBV9 and TRBJ1-1; the D segment could be TRBD1, given 6 matching bases. Material for sequencing was T cells isolated from PBMCs. This TCR was recovered from a human donor in good health. This receptor carries the CDR3 CASSVGGGGEAFF. The DNA sequence is given as TGTGCCAGCAGCGTTGGGGGAGGGGGGGAAGCTTTCTTT.